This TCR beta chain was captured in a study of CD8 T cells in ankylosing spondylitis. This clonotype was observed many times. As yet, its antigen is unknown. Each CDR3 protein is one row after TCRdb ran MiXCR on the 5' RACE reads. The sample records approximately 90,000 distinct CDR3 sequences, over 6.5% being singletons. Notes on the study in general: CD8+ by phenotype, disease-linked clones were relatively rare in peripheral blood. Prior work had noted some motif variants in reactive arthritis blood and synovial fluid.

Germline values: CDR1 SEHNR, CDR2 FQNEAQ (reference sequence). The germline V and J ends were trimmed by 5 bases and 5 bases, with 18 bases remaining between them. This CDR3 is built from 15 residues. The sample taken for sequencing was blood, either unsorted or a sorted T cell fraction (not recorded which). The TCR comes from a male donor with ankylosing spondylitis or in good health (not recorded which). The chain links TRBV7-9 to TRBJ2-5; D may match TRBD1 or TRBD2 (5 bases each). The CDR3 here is CASSLTREGDETQYF. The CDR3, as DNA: TGTGCCAGCAGCCTCACTCGAGAAGGGGACGAGACCCAGTACTTC.